This TCR beta chain was sequenced during a study of cytomegalovirus exposure and HLA in healthy donors. It was with 60 Vbeta and 13 Jbeta primers that the PCR ran. In the authors' workflow: In a later analysis, some 11 million of tens of millions of unique beta chains occurred in at least two donors. The method was immunoSEQ multiplex PCR; TCRdb's version includes in-frame clones alone and lacks a portion of them. That table supplies the V and J calls and clone size; D and trimming were determined from the DNA. The profile shows about 89,000 clones, 67% of them singletons. This clone has more than one count but fewer than ten. Its antigen remains unidentified. Findings and caveats of the study: TCR association rates varied by HLA locus in a later analysis, with DRB1 highest and HLA-C lowest. In vitro testing confirmed a few CMV-associated chains as specific for CMV antigens.

Donors likely had unrecorded immune exposures despite being nominally healthy when sampled. Trimming cost V 2 bases and J 3 bases; bases outside gene matches: 7. The CDR3 spans 17 residues. Germline loops: CDR1 PRHDT, CDR2 FYEKMQ (reference sequence). The specimen was PBMCs. The chain recombines TRBV13 with TRBJ1-4; 9 nucleotides align to TRBD1. The sequence was collected from a man aged 30-40 years in good health and CMV-seronegative. CDR3: CASSLQGTGSPNEKLFF. For the CDR3, the DNA is TGTGCCAGCAGCTTACAAGGGACAGGGAGCCCTAATGAAAAACTGTTTTTT.